This entry lists 11 T cell receptor beta chains sequenced from one sample in a study of CXCR3-negative and CXCR3-positive naive CD8 T cells (dated 2019 in TCRdb). What the study reported, not specific to this receptor: Compared with CXCR3-negative naive cells, CXCR3-positive naive cells had TRB CDR3s with higher hydrophobicity (lower Kidera factor 4), lower energy, and higher strength and volume indices.

These TCRs are of unknown antigen specificity. Sequencing took place on a NextSeq 550. The Human TCR Profiling Kit (MiLaboratory) was used to prepare UMI-labeled 5' RACE TRB cDNA libraries. After the reads were reprocessed by TCRdb, one entry was made per CDR3 protein sequence, with no DNA. This sample's records show 130,000 or so distinct CDR3 sequences. The top ten clonotypes cover about 0.37% of the sample. Source material: naive CXCR3+ CD8+ T cells from blood. Explained via the paper, the cell subset or site label denotes: CD45RO-CCR7+CD27+CD95- naive CD8+ T cells expressing CXCR3 (TNR3+). These receptors were obtained from a human donor in good health. Some clones in this sample may be carry-over from other donors' samples.

The V call is TRBV6-6, the J call TRBJ2-3; TCRdb outputs TRBD1, but without DNA this stays unchecked. The CDR3 is 17 residues long. Germline V gives CDR1 MNHNY, CDR2 SVGAGI (reference sequence). The CDR3 spells CASSYEGWAGETDTQYF.

This rearrangement joins TRBV23-1 to TRBJ2-2; the TCRdb call, TRBD2, lacks DNA for checking. TRBV23-1 is an ORF, with its function uncertain. The CDR3 is 18 residues long. CDR3 in amino acids: CASSQSSAAGGCTGELFF.

The gene calls are TRBV14 and TRBJ2-7. Per germline, CDR1 SGHDN and CDR2 FVKESK. CDR3 length: 15 amino acids. This chain's CDR3 is CASSRTSGTPYEQYF.

This chain uses TRBV28 with TRBJ1-5; TCRdb's assignment of TRBD1 cannot be checked, as there is no DNA. CDR1 MDHEN and CDR2 SYDVKM come from the germline V gene. The CDR3 totals 14 residues. CDR3 amino acids: CASTPDREDQPQHF.

The chain links TRBV28 to TRBJ2-6; absent DNA, TCRdb's TRBD1 call cannot be checked. The CDR3 has 16 residues. CDR1 and CDR2 from the germline V gene are MDHEN and SYDVKM. The CDR3: CASSHHGTAGANVLTF.

The rearrangement links TRBV27 to TRBJ2-7; TCRdb names TRBD1, which stays unverified in the absence of DNA. The germline gives CDR1 MNHEY, CDR2 SMNVEV (reference sequence). This CDR3 is 14 amino acids long. CDR3 amino acids: CASSPLPPSHEQYF.

The genes are TRBV7-9 and TRBJ1-4; TCRdb outputs TRBD1, but without DNA this stays unchecked. CDR1 and CDR2 (germline): SEHNR, FQNEAQ (reference sequence). The CDR3 covers 15 residues. CDR3 sequence: CASSSRDREHGKLFF.

The chain is built from TRBV29-1 and TRBJ2-5; with no DNA, the TCRdb D assignment of TRBD1 cannot be verified. This CDR3 has 16 residues. Germline V CDR1 and CDR2: SQVTM, ANQGSEA. The CDR3 loop is CCVDVLAGDQMETQYF.

The gene calls are TRBV4-3 and TRBJ2-7; without DNA, the TCRdb call of TRBD1 cannot be checked. Germline CDR1 and CDR2: LGHNA and YSLEER. The CDR3 runs to 14 residues. CDR3 region: CASSQERGGYEQYF.

This chain connects TRBV29-1 to TRBJ2-7; there is no DNA to check the TCRdb D call of TRBD1. This CDR3 spans 15 amino acids. Germline V gene data show CDR1 as SQVTM and CDR2 as ANQGSEA. The CDR3: CSVESAGVSSYEQYF.

The V gene is TRBV7-9, the J gene TRBJ2-5; TCRdb names TRBD2, which stays unverified in the absence of DNA. The germline V gene has CDR1 SEHNR and CDR2 FQNEAQ (reference sequence). The CDR3 length is 14 residues. The CDR3: CASRHSGEEETQYF.